A selection of T cell receptor beta chains follows, all from one sample in a study of a mutant IDH1 vaccine in newly diagnosed glioma. The assay was immunoSEQ multiplex PCR, and TCRdb's table has in-frame clones only and misses some. Found here are just over 65,000 clones, 80% to 85% of them singletons; the top ten hold roughly 12%. Antigens of these TCRs are unknown. The sample in question was PBMCs, obtained from a glioma patient whose treatment included an IDH1 peptide vaccine. These receptors originate from a man aged 18 to 35 with glioma. The conserved cysteine and the conserved F or W are not part of the CDR3 here.

j_call | v_call | cdr3_aa
TRBJ2-7 | TRBV5-4 | ASSLRDSTYEQY
TRBJ2-3 | TRBV5-4 | ATGKGGLPDTQY
TRBJ2-3 | TRBV2 | ASSGGGLSTDTQY
TRBJ2-7 | TRBV28 | ASSLQASYEQY
TRBJ1-1 | TRBV9 | ASSPMDKAESQAF
TRBJ1-1 | TRBV5-1 | ASSLGRVRGNTEAF
TRBJ1-2 | TRBV29-1 | SVTGEDYGYT
TRBJ1-5 | TRBV4-1 | ASSQEPGSLYQPQH
TRBJ1-1 | TRBV2 | ASSEGTAEAF
TRBJ2-2 | TRBV6-4 | ASRQQGVAGELF